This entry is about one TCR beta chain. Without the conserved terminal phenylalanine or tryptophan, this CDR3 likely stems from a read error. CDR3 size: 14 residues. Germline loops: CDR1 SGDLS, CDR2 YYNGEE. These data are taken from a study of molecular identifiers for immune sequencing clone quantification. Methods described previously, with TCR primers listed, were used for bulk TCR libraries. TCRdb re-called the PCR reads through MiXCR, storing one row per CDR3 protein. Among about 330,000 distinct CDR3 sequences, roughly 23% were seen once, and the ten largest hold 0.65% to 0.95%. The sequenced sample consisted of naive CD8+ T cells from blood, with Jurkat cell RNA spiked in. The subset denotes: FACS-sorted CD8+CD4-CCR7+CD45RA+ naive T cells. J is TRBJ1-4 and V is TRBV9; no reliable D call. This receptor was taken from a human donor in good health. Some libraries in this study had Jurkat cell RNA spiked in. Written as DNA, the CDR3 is TGTACCAGCAGCACGACGGCGGTGGATGAAAAACTGTTTTTA. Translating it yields CTSSTTAVDEKLFL.